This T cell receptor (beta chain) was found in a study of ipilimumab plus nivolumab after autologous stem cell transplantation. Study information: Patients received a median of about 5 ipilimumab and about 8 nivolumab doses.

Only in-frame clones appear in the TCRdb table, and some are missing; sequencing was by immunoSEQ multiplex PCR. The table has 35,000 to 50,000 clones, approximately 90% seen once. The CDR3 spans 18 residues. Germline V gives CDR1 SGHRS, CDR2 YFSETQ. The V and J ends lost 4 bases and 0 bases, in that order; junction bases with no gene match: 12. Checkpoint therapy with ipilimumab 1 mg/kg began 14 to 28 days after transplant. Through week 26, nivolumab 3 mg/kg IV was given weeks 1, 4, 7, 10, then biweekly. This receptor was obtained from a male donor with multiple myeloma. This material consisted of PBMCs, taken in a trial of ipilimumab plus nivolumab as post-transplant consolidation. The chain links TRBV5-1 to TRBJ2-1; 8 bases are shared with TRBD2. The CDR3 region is CASSPLLTSGSSYNEQFF. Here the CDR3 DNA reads TGCGCCAGCAGCCCGCTACTCACTAGCGGCAGCTCCTACAATGAGCAGTTCTTC. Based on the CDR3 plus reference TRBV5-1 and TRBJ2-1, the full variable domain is KAGVTQTPRYLIKTRGQQVTLSCSPISGHRSVSWYQQTPGQGLQFLFEYFSETQRNKGNFPGRFSGRQFSNSRSEMNVSTLELGDSALYLCASSPLLTSGSSYNEQFFGPGTRLTVL.